The 13 T cell receptor beta chains listed next were all sequenced from one sample in a study of shared clonotypes between healthy human individuals. Some clones are missing from TCRdb's copy, which holds only in-frame ones; the method was immunoSEQ multiplex PCR. In the table there are millions of clones, 85% to 95% of which are singletons. Specimen: naive CD4+ T cells sorted from blood. Indicated subset: CD45RA+ positively selected. The receptors were gathered from a man aged 18 to 30 in good health.

V and J are TRBV5-4 and TRBJ1-3; no firm D call. V lost 0 bases and J 15 bases, leaving 16 bases between the germline ends. The CDR3 contains 13 residues. Germline CDR1 is SGHNT and CDR2 is YYREEE (reference sequence). CDR3 amino acids: CASSLAESNLRYF. CDR3 nucleotide sequence: TGTGCCAGCAGCTTGGCCGAGTCAAATCTTAGATATTTT.

V is TRBV5-1 and J is TRBJ2-1; TRBD1 agrees at 7 bases. The V and J ends lost 3 bases and 3 bases, in that order; junction bases with no gene match: 9. The germline V gene has CDR1 SGHRS and CDR2 YFSETQ. CDR3 length equals 16 residues. This chain's CDR3 is CASSSTGTEGYNEQFF. The CDR3 region has the DNA TGCGCCAGCAGCTCAACCGGGACAGAAGGCTACAATGAGCAGTTCTTC.

V is TRBV5-1 and J is TRBJ1-5, with D unclear. This CDR3 contains 14 residues. V was cut by 0 bases and J by 5 bases, with 9 bases left in between. The germline V gene encodes CDR1 SGHRS and CDR2 YFSETQ. This CDR3 reads CASSLDSPDQPQHF. CDR3 sequence (DNA): TGCGCCAGCAGCTTGGACAGCCCCGATCAGCCCCAGCATTTT.

This clone was seen once. V and J are TRBV28 and TRBJ2-7; D gene ambiguous. The germline V gene has CDR1 MDHEN and CDR2 SYDVKM. This CDR3 is built from 12 residues. The V and J ends lost 3 bases and 7 bases respectively, with 10 bases between them. The CDR3 region is CASSLGYGEQYF. CDR3 coding DNA: TGTGCCAGCAGTTTGGGCTATGGAGAGCAGTACTTC.

The rearrangement links TRBV19 to TRBJ1-2, with D maybe TRBD1 (6 bases). In germline, CDR1 is LNHDA, CDR2 SQIVND (reference sequence). With 7 bases removed from V and 1 base from J, the gap between germline ends came to 19 bases. CDR3 length: 16 amino acids. The CDR3 bases are TGTGCCAGTACGATCGGGGGGCGATTGAATAACTATGGCTACACCTTC. This sequence encodes CASTIGGRLNNYGYTF.

In regard to this clone: This same CDR3 is encoded by further DNA sequences in the sample. The rearrangement links TRBV6-6 to TRBJ2-7; D is perhaps TRBD1 (5 bases). Germline CDR1 reads MNHNY; CDR2 reads SVGAGI (reference sequence). Trimming took off 8 bases at V and 2 bases at J, with 7 bases between the two ends. The CDR3 has 11 amino acids. The CDR3 DNA follows: TGTGCCAGCTCCAGGGCCTACGAGCAGTACTTC. Translation gives CASSRAYEQYF.

The rearrangement links TRBV30 to TRBJ1-4; D is perhaps TRBD1 (5 bases). Trimming took off 4 bases at V and 5 bases at J, with 14 bases between the two ends. Germline V gives CDR1 GTSNPN, CDR2 SVGIG (reference sequence). The CDR3 loop spans 14 amino acids. CDR3 region: CAWNRDSKNEKLFF. The CDR3 nucleotides read TGTGCCTGGAATCGAGACAGCAAAAATGAAAAACTGTTTTTT.

The gene calls are TRBV7-2 and TRBJ2-5; the D gene is possibly TRBD2 (6 bases). Germline lookup yields CDR1 SGHTA and CDR2 FQGNSA. V was pared by 5 bases and J by 5 bases, with 18 bases between. The CDR3 spans 15 residues. CDR3 loop: CASSAGTTRWETQYF. The CDR3 nucleotides read TGTGCCAGCAGCGCGGGAACCACCAGATGGGAGACCCAGTACTTC.

The genes are TRBV5-1 and TRBJ2-1; the match to TRBD1 covers 9 bases. J was trimmed by 6 bases and V by 0 bases; bases with no gene match: 16. Germline CDR1 and CDR2: SGHRS and YFSETQ. This CDR3 is built from 19 residues. The CDR3 DNA sequence: TGCGCCAGCAGCTTGGTGGGGACAGGGAAGGTGGTAAAAGGCAATGAGCAGTTCTTC. As protein: CASSLVGTGKVVKGNEQFF.

The J gene is TRBJ2-3, the V gene TRBV11-2; 13 nucleotides match TRBD2. Germline lookup yields CDR1 SGHAT and CDR2 FQNNGV. The V gene end was trimmed by 5 bases and the J gene end by 4 bases; junction bases not matched to a gene: 6. The CDR3 length is 16 residues. CDR3 region: CASSPRTSGSADTQYF. For the CDR3, the DNA is TGTGCCAGCAGCCCACGGACTAGCGGGAGCGCAGATACGCAGTATTTT.

The gene calls are TRBV7-2 and TRBJ2-7; 7 bases agree with TRBD1. Germline CDR1 is SGHTA and CDR2 is FQGNSA. CDR3 length: 14 residues. With V trimmed by 7 bases and J by 4 bases, 10 bases remained unmatched. The CDR3, as DNA: TGTGCCAGCAACCAACAGGGGTTCCTATACGAGCAGTACTTC. Translation: CASNQQGFLYEQYF.

The rearrangement joins TRBV6-1 to TRBJ2-3; the D gene is possibly TRBD1 (6 bases). V lost 2 bases and J lost 2, with 11 bases in between. The length of the CDR3 is 15 residues. Germline assignment: CDR1 MNHNS and CDR2 SASEGT. Here the CDR3 DNA reads TGTGCCAGCAGTGAAACCAGGGGCATCACAGATACGCAGTATTTT. This sequence encodes CASSETRGITDTQYF.

This clone was seen a handful of times. The J gene is TRBJ1-2, the V gene TRBV7-9; D gene uncertain. Deletions cut 3 bases from V and 2 bases from J, with 10 bases between. This CDR3 contains 14 residues. Germline loops: CDR1 SEHNR, CDR2 FQNEAQ (reference sequence). CDR3 amino acids: CASSFDKPNYGYTF. The CDR3 DNA reads TGTGCCAGCAGCTTCGACAAGCCCAACTATGGCTACACCTTC.